The 31 T cell receptor beta chains given below trace back to one sample, sequenced in a study of T cell responses to AZD1222 COVID-19 vaccine. Here immunoSEQ multiplex PCR was the method, and the copy in TCRdb shows in-frame clones only, minus some. The sample carries 45,000 to 55,000 clones, roughly 80% recorded once. The material sequenced was peripheral blood, taken on day 0 of AZD1222 vaccination. These receptors came from an adult in good health.

V is TRBV27 and J is TRBJ1-6; D not certain. The V and J ends lost 3 bases and 7 bases respectively, with 7 bases between them. The CDR3 is 13 amino acids. The V gene's germline CDR1 is MNHEY and CDR2 SMNVEV (reference sequence). Written as DNA, the CDR3 is TGTGCCAGCAGTTTTAGGGAGAATTCACCCCTCCACTTT. This codes for CASSFRENSPLHF.

The chain links TRBV28 to TRBJ2-7; maybe TRBD1 (6 bases). Trimming pared 6 bases from V and 0 bases from J, leaving 9 bases between. CDR1 is MDHEN and CDR2 is SYDVKM in the germline V gene. CDR3 length: 13 amino acids. The CDR3 sequence: CASRQGVSYEQYF. The CDR3 nucleotides read TGTGCCAGCAGACAGGGAGTCTCCTACGAGCAGTACTTC. Complete variable domain (other parts from reference TRBV28 and TRBJ2-7): DVKVTQSSRYLVKRTGEKVFLECVQDMDHENMFWYRQDPGLGLRLIYFSYDVKMKEKGDIPEGYSVSREKKERFSLILESASTNQTSMYLCASRQGVSYEQYFGPGTRLTVT.

This sequence joins TRBV28 and TRBJ2-7, with 8 bases aligning to TRBD1. With V trimmed by 6 bases and J by 0 bases, 4 bases remained unmatched. Germline-derived CDR1 and CDR2 are MDHEN and SYDVKM. The CDR3 is made up of 14 amino acids. The CDR3 DNA reads TGTGCCAGCAGGAGGACAGGGAGCTCCTACGAGCAGTACTTC. Protein: CASRRTGSSYEQYF. Supplemented by reference TRBV28 and TRBJ2-7, the full variable domain reads DVKVTQSSRYLVKRTGEKVFLECVQDMDHENMFWYRQDPGLGLRLIYFSYDVKMKEKGDIPEGYSVSREKKERFSLILESASTNQTSMYLCASRRTGSSYEQYFGPGTRLTVT.

The V call is TRBV4-3, the J call TRBJ2-3; possible D gene TRBD1, 6 bases. V shed 3 bases and J shed 2 bases, with 12 bases lying between them. This CDR3 is built from 15 residues. The germline gives CDR1 LGHNA, CDR2 YSLEER. CDR3 sequence reads: CASSHRDNPTDTQYF. For the CDR3, the DNA is TGCGCCAGCAGCCACCGGGACAACCCCACAGATACGCAGTATTTT.

This rearrangement joins TRBV6-1 to TRBJ1-6; D remains ambiguous. The germline V gene encodes CDR1 MNHNS and CDR2 SASEGT. V lost 0 bases and J lost 4, with 7 bases in between. The CDR3 contains 15 residues. The chain's CDR3 is CASSEAGRYNSPLHF. In nucleotides, the CDR3 is TGTGCCAGCAGTGAAGCAGGCCGTTATAATTCACCCCTCCACTTT.

J is TRBJ2-7 and V is TRBV14; TRBD2 is a possible D gene (6 bases). Deletions cut 8 bases from V and 2 bases from J, with 10 bases between. Germline V lookup: CDR1 SGHDN, CDR2 FVKESK. There are 12 residues in the CDR3. The CDR3 nucleotides read TGTGCCAGCGCGGGGAACCCCTACGAGCAGTACTTC. Encoded protein: CASAGNPYEQYF.

The rearrangement joins TRBV19 to TRBJ1-5; D is uncertain. The CDR3 has 14 residues. The germline V gene encodes CDR1 LNHDA and CDR2 SQIVND (reference sequence). The V and J ends lost 0 bases and 1 base respectively, with 4 bases between them. The CDR3 loop is CASSIDGSNQPQHF. For the CDR3, the DNA is TGTGCCAGTAGTATAGACGGGAGCAATCAGCCCCAGCATTTT.

This rearrangement joins TRBV9 to TRBJ2-3; TRBD2 matches 14 bases. Germline-derived CDR1 and CDR2 are SGDLS and YYNGEE. After removal of 3 bases from V and 2 bases from J, the junction contained 2 bases not matched to a gene. This CDR3 comprises 16 residues. CDR3 bases: TGTGCCAGCAGCGGGGGACTAGCGGGAGCCACAGATACGCAGTATTTT. Its protein is CASSGGLAGATDTQYF.

The table lists this clone with a few counts. This sequence joins TRBV27 and TRBJ1-5; no clear D. The CDR3 extends over 14 amino acids. CDR1 is MNHEY and CDR2 is SMNVEV in the germline V gene (reference sequence). Trimming removed 3 bases from V and 3 bases from J, with 9 bases in between. The CDR3 loop reads CASSLGRFNQPQHF. The CDR3 nucleotides read TGTGCCAGCAGTTTGGGTAGATTCAATCAGCCCCAGCATTTT.

This clone was counted only a few times. This sequence joins TRBV7-2 and TRBJ2-5, with a weak D call TRBD1 (5 bases). CDR1 is SGHTA and CDR2 is FQGNSA in the germline V gene. The CDR3 is 15 amino acids. V was cut by 1 base and J by 3 bases, with 12 bases left in between. CDR3: CASSLDQGNKETQYF. The CDR3 region has the DNA TGTGCCAGCAGCTTAGATCAGGGAAACAAAGAGACCCAGTACTTC.

For this clone: At one end, the junction sequence differs from germline, possibly due to a read error. J is TRBJ1-3 and V is TRBV15, with D tentatively TRBD1 (6 bases). The CDR3 has 12 amino acids. The germline V gene has CDR1 LNHNV and CDR2 YYDKDF (reference sequence). The CDR3 protein is CATSRALRGQNF. The CDR3, as DNA: TGTGCCACCAGCAGAGCTCTCAGGGGTCAGAATTTT.

This clone has more than one count but fewer than ten. The V call is TRBV30, the J call TRBJ1-3; weak D call: TRBD1 (5 bases). Trimming took 0 bases from V and 6 from J, leaving 9 bases between them. The CDR3 has 13 residues. The germline gives CDR1 GTSNPN, CDR2 SVGIG (reference sequence). The CDR3 loop reads CAWSVGGVNTIYF. The CDR3 nucleotides are TGTGCCTGGAGTGTCGGGGGTGTAAACACCATATATTTT.

The chain employs TRBV7-6 and TRBJ2-1, with 9 bases that match TRBD2. V trimming: 5 bases; J trimming: 3 bases; junction bases outside the gene matches: 8. This CDR3 region has 16 residues. Germline CDR1 reads SGHVS; CDR2 reads FNYEAQ. CDR3 bases: TGTGCCAGCAGCCCAGCTCGCGGGGGGGGCTACAATGAGCAGTTCTTC. Translating gives CASSPARGGGYNEQFF.

The sample holds one count of this clone. The J gene is TRBJ1-6, the V gene TRBV28; D call uncertain. CDR3 size: 16 residues. V shed 6 bases and J shed 7 bases, with 19 bases lying between them. CDR1 and CDR2 from the germline V gene are MDHEN and SYDVKM. CDR3 region: CASRTTVRLRNSPLHF. CDR3 in DNA: TGTGCCAGCAGAACCACCGTTAGGCTGAGGAATTCACCCCTCCACTTT.

The rearrangement links TRBV2 to TRBJ2-3; the D is unclear. CDR1 is SNHLY, CDR2 FYNNEI, per germline. Deletions cut 1 base from V and 0 bases from J, with 8 bases between. This CDR3 is built from 15 residues. CDR3 amino acids: CASSEETVSTDTQYF. The CDR3 DNA reads as TGTGCCAGCAGTGAAGAAACAGTTAGCACAGATACGCAGTATTTT.

This sequence joins TRBV29-1 and TRBJ1-2; tentative D call: TRBD1 (5 bases). Trimming shortened V by 3 bases and J by 6 bases, and 14 bases separated the two germline ends. Germline V gene lookup returns CDR1 SQVTM and CDR2 ANQGSEA. This CDR3 is built from 13 residues. The DNA for the CDR3 is TGCAGCGTTGAGGGCTCAGGGCTGGATGGCTACACCTTC. This encodes CSVEGSGLDGYTF. The variable domain in full, with the rest retrieved from reference TRBV29-1 and TRBJ1-2, is SAVISQKPSRDICQRGTSLTIQCQVDSQVTMMFWYRQQPGQSLTLIATANQGSEATYESGFVIDKFPISRPNLTFSTLTVSNMSPEDSSIYLCSVEGSGLDGYTFGSGTRLTVV.

In its sample, this clone was seen a few times. The J gene is TRBJ2-7, the V gene TRBV29-1; D may match TRBD1 or TRBD2 (6 bases each). The CDR3 is 13 amino acids. CDR1 and CDR2 from the germline V gene are SQVTM and ANQGSEA. V lost 6 bases and J 2 bases, leaving 14 bases between the germline ends. CDR3 coding DNA: TGCAGCGTATCAAAGGGGGGAGCCTACGAGCAGTACTTC. Translating it yields CSVSKGGAYEQYF.

The chain links TRBV6-5 to TRBJ1-5; 11 nucleotides line up with TRBD1. Germline CDR1 MNHEY, CDR2 SVGAGI. CDR3 length: 14 amino acids. The ends lost 6 bases at V and 6 bases at J; junction bases unmatched: 4. The CDR3 spells CASRRGQGGQPQHF. In DNA form, the CDR3 reads TGTGCCAGCAGGCGGGGACAGGGGGGTCAGCCCCAGCATTTT.

The genes are TRBV28 and TRBJ2-7; tentative D call: TRBD2 (6 bases). The length of the CDR3 is 15 residues. Germline V gene lookup returns CDR1 MDHEN and CDR2 SYDVKM. Trimming stripped 2 bases from V and 4 bases from J, with 15 bases between. The CDR3 coding sequence is TGTGCCAGCAGTTTAGCGCCAGAGGGAGGTTACGAGCAGTACTTC. Amino acid sequence: CASSLAPEGGYEQYF.

Here the CDR3 reads CASSLSWTGYYNEQFF. The CDR3 DNA reads TGTGCCAGCAGTTTAAGTTGGACAGGGTACTACAATGAGCAGTTCTTC. V gene TRBV27 combines with J gene TRBJ2-1; the match to TRBD1 covers 8 bases. Looked up from germline, CDR1 is MNHEY and CDR2 is SMNVEV (reference sequence). After removal of 2 bases from V and 3 bases from J, the junction contained 6 bases not matched to a gene. The CDR3 consists of 16 residues.

The chain uses TRBV5-1 and TRBJ1-2; D remains ambiguous. Germline lookup yields CDR1 SGHRS and CDR2 YFSETQ. This CDR3 region has 13 residues. V gave up 0 bases and J gave up 6 bases, with 9 bases separating them. CDR3 nucleotides: TGCGCCAGCAGCTTGGCGCGGACTAATGGCTACACCTTC. Translation: CASSLARTNGYTF.

This clone was recorded once. The chain carries TRBV7-2 and TRBJ2-3, with a possible D match to TRBD2 (6 bases). This CDR3 contains 15 residues. Germline CDR1 reads SGHTA; CDR2 reads FQGNSA. The V and J ends lost 1 base and 5 bases respectively, with 13 bases between them. Here the CDR3 DNA reads TGTGCCAGCAGCTTAGGCTGGCGGGGAGTAGATACGCAGTATTTT. Translation: CASSLGWRGVDTQYF.

This clone was counted only a few times. The rearrangement links TRBV7-9 to TRBJ2-1; D is unresolved. Germline loops: CDR1 SEHNR, CDR2 FQNEAQ (reference sequence). The ends were cut back, 0 bases at V and 10 bases at J, with 19 bases in the middle. CDR3 length: 16 amino acids. The CDR3 DNA is TGTGCCAGCAGCTTAGCGGCCAGCGCGCCCCGGGCAGAGCAGTTCTTC. Its protein is CASSLAASAPRAEQFF.

The J gene is TRBJ2-1, the V gene TRBV14, with D perhaps matching TRBD1 or TRBD2 (5 bases each). CDR3 size: 17 residues. V gave up 4 bases and J gave up 3 bases, with 19 bases separating them. The germline V gene encodes CDR1 SGHDN and CDR2 FVKESK. CDR3 sequence reads: CASSPREGDGYYNEQFF. The CDR3 DNA sequence: TGTGCCAGCAGCCCACGGGAAGGGGATGGGTACTACAATGAGCAGTTCTTC. The full variable domain, its missing parts supplied by reference TRBV14 and TRBJ2-1, is EAGVTQFPSHSVIEKGQTVTLRCDPISGHDNLYWYRRVMGKEIKFLLHFVKESKQDESGMPNNRFLAERTGGTYSTLKVQPAELEDSGVYFCASSPREGDGYYNEQFFGPGTRLTVL.

The rearrangement links TRBV29-1 to TRBJ2-7, with TRBD1 identical over 7 bases. The CDR3 length is 13 residues. Germline CDR1 SQVTM, CDR2 ANQGSEA. Trimming took 8 bases from V and 3 from J; bases not matched to a gene: 10. In DNA, the CDR3 is TGCAGCACCCTAGAGGGGGCGGGCTACGAGCAGTACTTC. Amino acid sequence: CSTLEGAGYEQYF.

This clone appeared a few times. CDR3: CASSVDRGRGTGELFF. The CDR3 bases are TGTGCCAGCAGCGTAGACAGGGGGAGGGGCACCGGGGAGCTGTTTTTT. This chain joins TRBV9 and TRBJ2-2, with D maybe TRBD1 (8 bases). Per germline, CDR1 SGDLS and CDR2 YYNGEE. Deletions cut 0 bases from V and 4 bases from J, with 13 bases between. The CDR3 extends over 16 amino acids.

The rearrangement joins TRBV12-5 to TRBJ2-7; D may be TRBD2 (6 bases). V lost 4 bases and J lost 0, with 22 bases in between. The CDR3 loop spans 18 amino acids. The germline CDR1 and CDR2 sequences are LGHNT and FRNRAP. The CDR3 nucleotides are TGTGCTAGTGGTTCCCCTTCCGGGACTCTCTCCAGCTCCTACGAGCAGTACTTC. Its translation is CASGSPSGTLSSSYEQYF.

This clone appeared a few times. V usage is TRBV18 and J usage is TRBJ1-2, with TRBD1 matching 8 bases. J gave up 7 bases and V 6 bases, and 7 bases lay outside the gene matches. Germline V lookup: CDR1 KGHSH, CDR2 LQKENI. The CDR3 is made up of 13 amino acids. The chain's CDR3 is CASSDRVQSGYTF. The CDR3 DNA is TGTGCCAGCTCGGACAGGGTGCAATCTGGCTACACCTTC.

The rearrangement joins TRBV6-5 to TRBJ2-7; a weak D match, TRBD2 (6 bases). The CDR3 runs 12 residues. With 6 bases removed from V and 3 bases from J, the gap between germline ends came to 9 bases. Per the germline V gene, CDR1 is MNHEY and CDR2 is SVGAGI. Here the CDR3 DNA reads TGTGCCAGCAGGGGGGGTCACTACGAGCAGTACTTC. Its protein is CASRGGHYEQYF.

J is TRBJ1-1 and V is TRBV28, with D possibly being TRBD1 (5 bases). Germline-derived CDR1 and CDR2 are MDHEN and SYDVKM. The CDR3 is 14 amino acids. V was trimmed by 1 base and J by 0 bases, leaving 6 bases between them. The CDR3, as DNA: TGTGCCAGCAGTTTATTGGACATGAACACTGAAGCTTTCTTT. Encoded protein: CASSLLDMNTEAFF.

This chain connects TRBV5-4 to TRBJ1-3; 7 bases agree with TRBD1. V was pared by 4 bases and J by 2 bases, with 9 bases of the junction left unmatched. The germline V gene encodes CDR1 SGHNT and CDR2 YYREEE (reference sequence). CDR3 length: 16 residues. This CDR3 is CASSGRDSKTGNTIYF. The CDR3 DNA reads as TGTGCCAGCAGCGGTCGGGACAGCAAAACTGGAAACACCATATATTTT.